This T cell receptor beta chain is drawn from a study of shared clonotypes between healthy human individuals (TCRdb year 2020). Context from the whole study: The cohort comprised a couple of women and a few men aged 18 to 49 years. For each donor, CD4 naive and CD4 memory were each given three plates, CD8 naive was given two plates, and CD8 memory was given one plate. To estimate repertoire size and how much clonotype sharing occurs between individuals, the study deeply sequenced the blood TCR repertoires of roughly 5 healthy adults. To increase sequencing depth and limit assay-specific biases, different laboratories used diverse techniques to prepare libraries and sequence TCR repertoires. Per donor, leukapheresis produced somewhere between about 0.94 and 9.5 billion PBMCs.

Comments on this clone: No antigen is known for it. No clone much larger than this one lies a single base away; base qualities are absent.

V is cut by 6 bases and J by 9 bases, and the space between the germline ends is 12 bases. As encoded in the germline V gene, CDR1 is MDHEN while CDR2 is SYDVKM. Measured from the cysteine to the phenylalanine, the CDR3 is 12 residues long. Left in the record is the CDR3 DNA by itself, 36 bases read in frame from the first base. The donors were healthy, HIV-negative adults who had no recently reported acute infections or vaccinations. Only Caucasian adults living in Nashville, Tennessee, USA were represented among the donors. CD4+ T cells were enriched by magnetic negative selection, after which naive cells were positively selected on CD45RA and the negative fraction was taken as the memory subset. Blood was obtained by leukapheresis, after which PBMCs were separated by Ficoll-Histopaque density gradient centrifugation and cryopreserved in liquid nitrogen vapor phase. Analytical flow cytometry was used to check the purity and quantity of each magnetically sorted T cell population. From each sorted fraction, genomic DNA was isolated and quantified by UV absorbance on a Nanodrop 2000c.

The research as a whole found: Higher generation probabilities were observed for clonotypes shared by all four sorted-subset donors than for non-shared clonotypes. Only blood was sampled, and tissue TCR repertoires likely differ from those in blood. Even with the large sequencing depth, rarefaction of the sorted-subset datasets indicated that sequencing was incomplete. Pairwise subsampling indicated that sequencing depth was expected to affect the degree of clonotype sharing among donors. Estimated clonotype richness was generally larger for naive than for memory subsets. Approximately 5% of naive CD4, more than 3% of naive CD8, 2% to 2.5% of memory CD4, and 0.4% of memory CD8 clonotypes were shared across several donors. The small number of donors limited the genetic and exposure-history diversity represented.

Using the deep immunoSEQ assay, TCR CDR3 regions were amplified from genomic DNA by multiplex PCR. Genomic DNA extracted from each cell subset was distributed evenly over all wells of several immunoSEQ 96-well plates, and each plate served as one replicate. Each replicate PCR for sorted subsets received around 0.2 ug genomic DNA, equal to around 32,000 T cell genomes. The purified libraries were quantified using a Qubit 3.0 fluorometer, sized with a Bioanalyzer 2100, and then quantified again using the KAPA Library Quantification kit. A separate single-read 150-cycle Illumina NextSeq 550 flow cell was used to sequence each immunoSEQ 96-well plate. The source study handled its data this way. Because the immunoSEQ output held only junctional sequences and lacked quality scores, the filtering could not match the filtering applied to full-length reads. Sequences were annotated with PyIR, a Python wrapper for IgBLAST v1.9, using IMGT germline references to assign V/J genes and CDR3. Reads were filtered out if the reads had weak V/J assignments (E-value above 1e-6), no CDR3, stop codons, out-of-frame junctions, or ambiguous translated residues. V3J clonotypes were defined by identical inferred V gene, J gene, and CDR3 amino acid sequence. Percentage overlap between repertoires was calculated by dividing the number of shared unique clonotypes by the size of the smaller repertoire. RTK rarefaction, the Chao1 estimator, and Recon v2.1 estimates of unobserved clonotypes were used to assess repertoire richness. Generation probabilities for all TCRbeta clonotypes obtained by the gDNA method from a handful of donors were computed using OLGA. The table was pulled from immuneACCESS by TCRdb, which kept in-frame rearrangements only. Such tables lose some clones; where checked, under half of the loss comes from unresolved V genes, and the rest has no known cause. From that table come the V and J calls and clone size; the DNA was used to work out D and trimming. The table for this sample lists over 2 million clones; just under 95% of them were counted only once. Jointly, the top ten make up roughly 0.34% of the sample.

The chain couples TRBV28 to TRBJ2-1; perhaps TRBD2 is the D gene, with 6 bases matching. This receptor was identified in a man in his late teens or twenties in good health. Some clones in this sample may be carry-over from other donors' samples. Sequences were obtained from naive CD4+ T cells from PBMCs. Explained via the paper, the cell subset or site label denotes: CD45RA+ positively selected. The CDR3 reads CASSMLGGEQFF. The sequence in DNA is TGTGCCAGCAGCATGCTCGGGGGTGAGCAGTTCTTC.